A selection of T cell receptor beta chains follows, all from one sample in a study of long-term antiretroviral therapy in people with HIV. Data came from immunoSEQ multiplex PCR; TCRdb stores just in-frame clones and leaves some out. The table includes approximately 17,000 clones, approximately 90% detected once. The sequences come from unsorted PBMCs, collected 0.7 years before starting antiretroviral therapy. The receptors here all came from a man aged 45-60 years with HIV. Each CDR3 is given without its conserved first and last residue. Each record gives: V gene, J gene, CDR3 protein.

V: TRBV9; J: TRBJ2-5; CDR3: ASSGSGGWH
V: TRBV4-1; J: TRBJ1-6; CDR3: ASSQDSPGVTPLH
V: TRBV4-1; J: TRBJ1-1; CDR3: ASSQGTGRTEAF
V: TRBV5-1; J: TRBJ2-5; CDR3: ASSSRETSGRWGETQY
V: TRBV9; J: TRBJ1-1; CDR3: ASSVERNTEAF
V: TRBV7-8; J: TRBJ1-5; CDR3: ASSSIDRAPQPQH
V: TRBV11-2; J: TRBJ2-7; CDR3: ASSLTGRNSYEQY
V: TRBV6-1; J: TRBJ1-2; CDR3: ASSQALYGYT
V: TRBV7-9; J: TRBJ1-2; CDR3: ASSPQYIANYGYT
V: TRBV5-4; J: TRBJ2-5; CDR3: ASTPGGDLRETQY
V: TRBV11-1; J: TRBJ2-3; CDR3: ASSYHDRGYTDTQY
V: TRBV5-1; J: TRBJ2-1; CDR3: ASSLPLIAGGPNEQF
V: TRBV6-5; J: TRBJ2-7; CDR3: ASSTPAKGTYEQY
V: TRBV21-1; J: TRBJ1-3; CDR3: ASGRWSSGNTIY
V: TRBV19; J: TRBJ2-7; CDR3: ASSPANTYEQY
V: TRBV4-3; J: TRBJ1-3; CDR3: ASSRKLEGRTY
V: TRBV28; J: TRBJ1-5; CDR3: ASNQPQH
V: TRBV19; J: TRBJ2-3; CDR3: ASSRRGLTDTQY
V: TRBV10-2; J: TRBJ1-4; CDR3: ASSPLMDSLNEKLF
V: TRBV6-1; J: TRBJ1-4; CDR3: ASSEGDSSEKLF
V: TRBV29-1; J: TRBJ2-1; CDR3: SVGKGLANEQF
V: TRBV10-3; J: TRBJ2-2; CDR3: AISDKVAGELF
V: TRBV5-4; J: TRBJ2-5; CDR3: ASSFQLAGGQETQY
V: TRBV4-1; J: TRBJ2-5; CDR3: ASSHVDGREVWETQY
V: TRBV6-5; J: TRBJ1-1; CDR3: ASSYLRRGTEAF
V: TRBV19; J: TRBJ1-5; CDR3: ASRETGGAADSNQPQH
V: TRBV5-5; J: TRBJ2-7; CDR3: ASARAGTGNYEQY
V: TRBV2; J: TRBJ2-7; CDR3: ASSDNSGVSEQY
V: TRBV27; J: TRBJ2-1; CDR3: ASSLETGTGGRDEQF
V: TRBV18; J: TRBJ2-5; CDR3: ASSPRVDKVGETQY
V: TRBV27; J: TRBJ2-1; CDR3: ASSTRTSGRVDNEQF
V: TRBV9; J: TRBJ1-1; CDR3: ASSAMGGNTEAF
V: TRBV10-2; J: TRBJ2-1; CDR3: ASSAGQGANNEQF
V: TRBV27; J: TRBJ1-5; CDR3: ASSLARGWGQPQH
V: TRBV5-1; J: TRBJ2-7; CDR3: ASSRGTVMQY
V: TRBV6-6; J: TRBJ1-3; CDR3: ASKRGQGASGNTIY
V: TRBV4-3; J: TRBJ2-7; CDR3: ASSQVVRGDYEQY
V: TRBV6-4; J: TRBJ2-2; CDR3: ASSPQQGSSHRELF
V: TRBV7-3; J: TRBJ1-2; CDR3: ASSPGGSYGYT
V: TRBV25-1; J: TRBJ1-2; CDR3: ASSAWDRENGYT
V: TRBV27; J: TRBJ2-7; CDR3: ASRFDRLTYEQY
V: TRBV11-2; J: TRBJ2-1; CDR3: ASSLGTSGRAYNEQF
V: TRBV30; J: TRBJ1-2; CDR3: AWSTGVYGYT
V: TRBV4-1; J: TRBJ1-4; CDR3: ASSQEAPEKDEKLF
V: TRBV6-5; J: TRBJ2-2; CDR3: ASRSPGQGVGELF
V: TRBV29-1; J: TRBJ2-3; CDR3: SVVPWDTDTQY
V: TRBV18; J: TRBJ2-3; CDR3: ASSPTSGGPDTQY